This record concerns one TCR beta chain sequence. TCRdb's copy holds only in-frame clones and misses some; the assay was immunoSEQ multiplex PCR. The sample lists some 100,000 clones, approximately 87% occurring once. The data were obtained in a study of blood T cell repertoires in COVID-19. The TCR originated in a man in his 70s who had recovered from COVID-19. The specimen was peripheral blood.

This CDR3 is CASSTSLGQFIGTGELFF. Here the CDR3 DNA reads TGTGCCAGCAGCACATCGCTAGGACAGTTCATCGGCACCGGGGAGCTGTTTTTT. This chain links TRBV7-6 with TRBJ2-2; weak D call: TRBD1 (6 bases). Trimming removed 5 bases at V and 4 bases at J, with 23 bases between. This CDR3 has 18 amino acids. The germline V gene encodes CDR1 SGHVS and CDR2 FNYEAQ.